The 5 T cell receptor beta chains presented below share a single source sample, sequenced in a study of blood T cell repertoires in COVID-19. Measured with immunoSEQ multiplex PCR; TCRdb has only the in-frame clones, and not every one. This sample has hundreds of thousands of clones, with more than 75% found just once. Source material: peripheral blood. These receptors originate from a woman aged 45-65 years who had recovered from COVID-19.

This chain's CDR3 is CASSPGQNGGYTF. In DNA form, the CDR3 reads TGTGCCAGCAGCCCGGGACAGAATGGCGGCTACACCTTC. The chain employs TRBV7-8 and TRBJ1-2, with 7 bases aligning to TRBD1. Trimming cost V 5 bases and J 8 bases; bases outside gene matches: 8. Germline V gene data show CDR1 as SGHVS and CDR2 as FQNEAQ. CDR3 length: 13 amino acids.

In this sample, this clone turned up once. The chain carries TRBV28 and TRBJ1-3, with 8 bases fitting TRBD1. The V and J ends lost 6 bases and 8 bases, in that order; junction bases with no gene match: 15. The length of the CDR3 is 16 residues. CDR1 and CDR2 (germline): MDHEN, SYDVKM. The CDR3 reads CASRFRRDRFTDTIYF. The DNA of the CDR3 is TGTGCCAGCAGGTTTCGTCGGGACAGGTTTACAGACACCATATATTTT.

The genes are TRBV7-2 and TRBJ2-5; TRBD2 matches 7 bases. The CDR3 contains 12 residues. CDR1 SGHTA and CDR2 FQGNSA come from the germline V gene. V lost 8 bases, J lost 5 bases, and 5 bases stayed unmatched. The CDR3 reads CASGGSGETQYF. As DNA, the CDR3 is TGTGCCAGCGGCGGGAGCGGGGAGACCCAGTACTTC.

This rearrangement joins TRBV6-5 to TRBJ2-1; 10 bases are a match to TRBD1. Per germline, CDR1 MNHEY and CDR2 SVGAGI. The V segment lost 7 bases and the J segment 8 bases; nucleotides outside the gene matches: 11. The CDR3 runs to 15 residues. The CDR3 loop reads CASTPGTGVLHEQFF. The CDR3 bases are TGTGCCAGCACTCCCGGGACAGGGGTCCTCCATGAGCAGTTCTTC.

The chain recombines TRBV7-8 with TRBJ2-7, with 9 nucleotides matching TRBD1. CDR1 and CDR2 from the germline V gene are SGHVS and FQNEAQ. The CDR3 sequence is 14 residues long. Trimming took 5 bases from V and 4 from J; bases not matched to a gene: 6. CDR3 bases: TGTGCCAGCAGCCTGTCGACAGGGGGGTACGAGCAGTACTTC. Its translation: CASSLSTGGYEQYF. The variable domain in full, with the rest retrieved from reference TRBV7-8 and TRBJ2-7, is GAGVSQSPRYKVAKRGQDVALRCDPISGHVSLFWYQQALGQGPEFLTYFQNEAQLDKSGLPSDRFFAERPEGSVSTLKIQRTQQEDSAVYLCASSLSTGGYEQYFGPGTRLTVT.